This entry features one T cell receptor beta chain sequence. Its antigen is still unknown. The input for sorted-subset replicate PCRs was roughly 180 ng DNA, 30,000 or so T cell genomes. The repertoire was sequenced with immunoSEQ multiplex PCR; TCRdb's copy has only in-frame clones and lacks some. The top ten hold about 0.52% of the sample, which has roughly 1 million clones, about four fifths seen once. The V segment lost 4 bases and the J segment 6 bases; nucleotides outside the gene matches: 6. The CDR3 is made up of 14 amino acids. This entry is derived from a study of shared clonotypes between healthy human individuals. Findings and limits, study-wide: Estimated richness values were generally larger in naive subsets than in memory subsets. The generation probabilities recorded for non-shared clonotypes fell below those of clonotypes shared by all four donors.

CD4+ cells yielded CD45RA+ naive and CD45RA-negative memory subsets. Sequencing used memory CD4+ T cells from PBMCs. The subset here: CD45RA-negative fraction. This chain uses TRBV5-7 with TRBJ2-4, with TRBD2 identical over 8 bases. TRBV5-7 is identified as an open reading frame with a role that is uncertain. This receptor was identified in a man aged 18 to 29 in good health. Some clones in this sample may be carry-over from other donors' samples. This CDR3 reads CASSGWTSPNIQYF. The CDR3 DNA sequence: TGTGCCAGCAGCGGATGGACTAGCCCAAACATTCAGTACTTC.